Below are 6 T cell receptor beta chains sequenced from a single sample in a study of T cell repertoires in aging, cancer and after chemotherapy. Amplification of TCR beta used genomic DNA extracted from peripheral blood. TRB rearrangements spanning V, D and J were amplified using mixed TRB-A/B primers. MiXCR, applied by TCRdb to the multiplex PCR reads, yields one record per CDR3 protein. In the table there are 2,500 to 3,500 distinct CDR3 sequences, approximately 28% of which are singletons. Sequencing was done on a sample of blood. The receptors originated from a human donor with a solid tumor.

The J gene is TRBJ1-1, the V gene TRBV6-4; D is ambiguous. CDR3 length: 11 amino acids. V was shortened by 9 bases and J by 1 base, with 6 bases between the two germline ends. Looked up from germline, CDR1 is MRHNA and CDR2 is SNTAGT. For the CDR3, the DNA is TGTGCCAGTCGACAGAACACTGAAGCTTTCTTT. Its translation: CASRQNTEAFF.

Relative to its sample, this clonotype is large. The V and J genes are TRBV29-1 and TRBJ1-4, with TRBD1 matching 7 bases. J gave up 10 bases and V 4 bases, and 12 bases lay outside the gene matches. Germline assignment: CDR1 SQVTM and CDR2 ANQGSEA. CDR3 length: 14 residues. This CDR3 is CSVAQGGQGVKLFF. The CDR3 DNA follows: TGCAGCGTTGCCCAGGGTGGGCAGGGGGTAAAACTGTTTTTT.

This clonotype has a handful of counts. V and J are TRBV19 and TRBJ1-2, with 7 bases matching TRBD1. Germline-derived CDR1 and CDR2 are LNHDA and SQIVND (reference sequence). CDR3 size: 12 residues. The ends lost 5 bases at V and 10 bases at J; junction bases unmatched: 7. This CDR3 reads CASSPGQADYTF. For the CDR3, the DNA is TGTGCCAGTAGTCCAGGACAGGCTGACTACACCTTC.

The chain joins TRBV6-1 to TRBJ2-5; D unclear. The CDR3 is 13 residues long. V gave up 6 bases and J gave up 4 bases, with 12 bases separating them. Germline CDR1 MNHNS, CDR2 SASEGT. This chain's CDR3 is CASRSGQIETQYF. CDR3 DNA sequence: TGTGCCAGCAGATCAGGTCAGATAGAGACCCAGTACTTC.

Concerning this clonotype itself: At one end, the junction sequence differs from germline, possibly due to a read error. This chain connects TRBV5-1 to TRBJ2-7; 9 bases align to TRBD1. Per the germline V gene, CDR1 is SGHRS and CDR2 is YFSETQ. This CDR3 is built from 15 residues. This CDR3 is CSSSLAGDREYEQYF. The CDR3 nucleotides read TGCTCCAGCAGCTTGGCCGGGGACAGGGAGTACGAGCAGTACTTC.

The CDR3 loop is CASSLVDQGAREKLFF. The CDR3 DNA reads as TGTGCCAGCAGCTTAGTAGACCAGGGGGCAAGGGAAAAACTGTTTTTT. The chain has TRBV7-9 and TRBJ1-4, with 8 bases lining up with TRBD1. V was pared by 1 base and J by 8 bases, with 9 bases of the junction left unmatched. CDR3 length: 16 residues. Germline V gives CDR1 SEHNR, CDR2 FQNEAQ (reference sequence). Full variable domain (outside the CDR3, taken from reference TRBV7-9 and TRBJ1-4): DTGVSQNPRHKITKRGQNVTFRCDPISEHNRLYWYRQTLGQGPEFLTYFQNEAQLEKSRLLSDRFSAERPKGSFSTLEIQRTEQGDSAMYLCASSLVDQGAREKLFFGSGTQLSVL.